Each of the 3 T cell receptor beta chains below was sequenced from the same sample in a study of T cell changes during pregnancy in multiple sclerosis. Here immunoSEQ multiplex PCR was the method, and the copy in TCRdb shows in-frame clones only, minus some. Of approximately 23,000 clones in the sample, approximately 90% were seen once. The source material was CD8+ T cells from peripheral blood mononuclear cells, sampled in the first trimester of pregnancy. These receptors all stem from a female donor with multiple sclerosis, enrolled in a pregnancy study.

The chain has TRBV9 and TRBJ2-2; the D gene is possibly TRBD1 (5 bases). CDR3 length equals 16 residues. CDR1 and CDR2 (germline): SGDLS, YYNGEE. V shed 0 bases and J shed 5 bases, with 14 bases lying between them. CDR3 DNA: TGTGCCAGCAGCGTAGCTACAGGCGAAAAGACCGGGGAGCTGTTTTTT. This gives the protein CASSVATGEKTGELFF.

The CDR3 DNA sequence: TGTGCCACCAGCAGGCAGGGGCACGGTTCGGGGATCTACGAGCAGTACTTC. Its protein product is CATSRQGHGSGIYEQYF. The chain links TRBV15 to TRBJ2-7; D might be TRBD1 (6 bases). Germline V gene sequence: CDR1 LNHNV, CDR2 YYDKDF (reference sequence). CDR3 length equals 17 residues. The V end was cut by 3 bases, the J end by 3 bases, with 21 bases between.

The V and J genes are TRBV5-8 and TRBJ1-5; possibly TRBD1 for D (6 bases). Germline V gene sequence: CDR1 SGHTS, CDR2 YDEGEE. The CDR3 loop spans 16 amino acids. V was clipped by 4 bases and J by 5 bases, with 19 bases between them. The CDR3 sequence is CASSPDQGPLDQPQHF. As DNA, the CDR3 is TGTGCCAGCAGCCCGGACCAGGGGCCTTTGGATCAGCCCCAGCATTTT. Variable domain in full (rest from reference TRBV5-8 and TRBJ1-5): EAGVTQSPTHLIKTRGQQATLRCSPISGHTSVYWYQQALGLGLQFLLWYDEGEERNRGNFPPRFSGRQFPNYSSELNVNALELEDSALYLCASSPDQGPLDQPQHFGDGTRLSIL.